The next 25 T cell receptor beta chains were all read from a single sample in a study of CD8 T cells in Susac syndrome. Reverse transcription of roughly 0.45 to 1 ug RNA used random hexamers. TCRdb called the immunoSEQ multiplex PCR reads again in MiXCR, with one record for every CDR3 protein. The table has 95,000 to 150,000 distinct CDR3 sequences, roughly 94% seen once. Sequences were obtained from CD8+ T cells from PBMCs. The receptors come from a human donor with Susac syndrome.

The chain is built from TRBV9 and TRBJ1-2; maybe TRBD1 (6 bases). In germline, CDR1 is SGDLS, CDR2 YYNGEE. V lost 3 bases, J lost 5 bases, and 17 bases lay in between. The CDR3 length is 15 residues. The CDR3 here is CASSAGGHFLYGYTF. DNA for the CDR3: TGTGCCAGCAGCGCGGGGGGACATTTTCTGTATGGCTACACCTTC.

The chain employs TRBV12-3 or TRBV12-4 and TRBJ2-5, with D perhaps TRBD1 (5 bases). V gave up 6 bases and J gave up 2 bases, with 10 bases separating them. The CDR3 runs 13 residues. The CDR3 nucleotides are TGTGCCAGCAGGGAGACAGCTCAAGAGACCCAGTACTTC. Protein sequence: CASRETAQETQYF.

The chain is built from TRBV20-1 and TRBJ2-5; 9 nucleotides match TRBD2. The CDR3 is made up of 14 amino acids. With 5 bases clipped from V and 1 base from J, the junction kept 5 bases outside the gene matches. Per germline, CDR1 DFQATT and CDR2 SNEGSKA (reference sequence). The CDR3 region is CSACLAGSQETQYF. CDR3 in DNA: TGCAGTGCTTGCCTAGCGGGGTCCCAAGAGACCCAGTACTTC.

V gene TRBV7-3 combines with J gene TRBJ2-3; D possibly matches TRBD1 or TRBD2 (5 bases each). The CDR3 spans 15 residues. V dropped 4 bases and J dropped 2 bases, with 13 bases sitting between them. In germline, CDR1 is SGHTA, CDR2 FQGTGA. CDR3 loop: CASSSGPRPTDTQYF. Written as DNA, the CDR3 is TGTGCCAGCAGCTCGGGGCCCCGCCCCACAGATACGCAGTATTTT.

This clonotype was seen just once. The rearrangement joins TRBV6-5 to TRBJ1-2; 8 nucleotides agree with TRBD1. The V segment lost 2 bases and the J segment 4 bases; nucleotides outside the gene matches: 3. This CDR3 contains 14 residues. Germline assignment: CDR1 MNHEY and CDR2 SVGAGI. CDR3 residues: CASSYVQGAYGYTF. The CDR3 DNA reads TGTGCCAGCAGTTACGTCCAGGGGGCCTATGGCTACACCTTC.

The chain links TRBV27 to TRBJ2-5; possible D gene TRBD2, 5 bases. This CDR3 has 14 amino acids. Trimming took off 5 bases at V and 5 bases at J, with 15 bases between the two ends. Germline V gene lookup returns CDR1 MNHEY and CDR2 SMNVEV (reference sequence). CDR3 region: CASSPSPRGETQYF. As DNA, the CDR3 is TGTGCCAGCAGTCCCTCACCCCGGGGTGAGACCCAGTACTTC.

CDR3 sequence (DNA): TGTGCCAGCAGCCCGGAGTGGGGGAGCTATGGCTACACCTTC. This codes for CASSPEWGSYGYTF. The chain links TRBV6-5 to TRBJ1-2, with D possibly matching TRBD1 (5 bases). This CDR3 contains 14 residues. Trimming took 6 bases from V and 4 from J, leaving 15 bases between them. Germline values: CDR1 MNHEY, CDR2 SVGAGI.

The chain recombines TRBV5-1 with TRBJ2-1; 9 bases map to TRBD1. Germline loops: CDR1 SGHRS, CDR2 YFSETQ. The CDR3 covers 16 residues. Trimming took 6 bases from V and 3 from J; bases not matched to a gene: 10. CDR3 DNA: TGCGCCAGCAACCCTCAGGGACAGGGTTTCTACAATGAGCAGTTCTTC. Translation gives CASNPQGQGFYNEQFF.

In its sample, this clonotype was seen once. The chain uses TRBV9 and TRBJ1-6; D may be TRBD1 (6 bases). CDR1 and CDR2 (germline): SGDLS, YYNGEE. The V end was cut by 2 bases, the J end by 8 bases, with 8 bases between. The CDR3 has 13 residues. The CDR3 reads CASSVRTDSPLHF. In nucleotides, the CDR3 is TGTGCCAGCAGCGTCCGGACAGATTCACCCCTCCACTTT. Looking up the rest from reference TRBV9 and TRBJ1-6 gives the full variable domain: DSGVTQTPKHLITATGQRVTLRCSPRSGDLSVYWYQQSLDQGLQFLIQYYNGEERAKGNILERFSAQQFPDLHSELNLSSLELGDSALYFCASSVRTDSPLHFGNGTRLTVT.

J is TRBJ1-2 and V is TRBV29-1, with D tentatively TRBD1 (5 bases). Between the trimmed V and J ends, which lost 4 bases and 8 bases, there was a span of 14 bases. Germline CDR1 and CDR2: SQVTM and ANQGSEA. The CDR3 has 12 residues. The CDR3 reads CSVGAGGEGYTF. The CDR3 region has the DNA TGCAGCGTTGGAGCGGGGGGGGAGGGCTACACCTTC.

The V call is TRBV13, the J call TRBJ2-5, with D possibly being TRBD2 (5 bases). CDR3 length equals 14 residues. Germline loops: CDR1 PRHDT, CDR2 FYEKMQ (reference sequence). V was pared by 3 bases and J by 1 base, with 9 bases between. The CDR3 sequence: CASSFSEAQETQYF. DNA for the CDR3: TGTGCCAGCAGCTTCTCGGAGGCCCAAGAGACCCAGTACTTC.

The chain has TRBV29-1 and TRBJ2-7; 9 positions match TRBD1. V lost 6 bases to trimming and J lost 2 bases; unmatched junction nucleotides: 11. This CDR3 has 15 amino acids. Germline V gene data show CDR1 as SQVTM and CDR2 as ANQGSEA. CDR3 DNA: TGCAGCGTAACGGGGGACAGGGAACGGCCCTACGAGCAGTACTTC. This gives the protein CSVTGDRERPYEQYF.

The chain has TRBV9 and TRBJ2-5; 10 nucleotides align to TRBD1. V lost 3 bases, J lost 2 bases, and 7 bases stayed unmatched. Germline V gives CDR1 SGDLS, CDR2 YYNGEE. This CDR3 has 16 residues. The CDR3 is CASSDAGQGLQETQYF. The CDR3, as DNA: TGTGCCAGCAGCGATGCGGGACAGGGGTTACAAGAGACCCAGTACTTC.

DNA for the CDR3: TGTGCCAGCAGCCTTCCGGGACAGGGCATCTACGAGCAGTACTTC. This codes for CASSLPGQGIYEQYF. The rearrangement links TRBV7-2 to TRBJ2-7, with 9 positions matching TRBD1. The CDR3 runs 15 residues. V shed 5 bases and J 3 bases; nucleotides not matched to a gene: 8. Germline CDR1 is SGHTA and CDR2 is FQGNSA.

The chain has TRBV25-1 and TRBJ2-7; 8 nucleotides agree with TRBD1. The CDR3 is 15 amino acids. Germline CDR1 is MGHDK and CDR2 is SYGVNS. Germline trimming cut 4 bases from V and 4 bases from J; bases unmatched to any gene: 9. The CDR3 reads CASSASQGVGYEQYF. The DNA for the CDR3 is TGTGCCAGCAGTGCCTCACAGGGGGTCGGGTACGAGCAGTACTTC.

This rearrangement joins TRBV6-5 to TRBJ2-1; 8 bases line up with TRBD2. The V and J ends lost 10 bases and 4 bases, in that order; junction bases with no gene match: 6. The CDR3 length is 13 residues. CDR1 is MNHEY, CDR2 SVGAGI, per germline. The CDR3, as DNA: TGTGCCATCGGGGGGGATATATACAATGAGCAGTTCTTC. As protein: CAIGGDIYNEQFF.

This rearrangement joins TRBV20-1 to TRBJ2-7, with 7 bases that match TRBD1. CDR3 length equals 13 residues. Trimming took 1 base from V and 6 from J; bases not matched to a gene: 6. From germline, CDR1 is DFQATT and CDR2 SNEGSKA (reference sequence). CDR3 DNA: TGCAGTGCTAGAGGACAGGGCCGTGTCGAGCAGTACTTC. This codes for CSARGQGRVEQYF.

The CDR3 DNA reads as TGTGCCAGCAGCCCCGGACTAGCGGTCCAAGAGACCCAGTACTTC. Translation gives CASSPGLAVQETQYF. The genes are TRBV14 and TRBJ2-5; 10 bases match TRBD2. With V trimmed by 4 bases and J by 1 base, 3 bases remained unmatched. The CDR3 runs to 15 residues. Germline V gene sequence: CDR1 SGHDN, CDR2 FVKESK.

The chain is built from TRBV12-3 or TRBV12-4 and TRBJ1-2; D perhaps matches TRBD1 (5 bases). The CDR3 is made up of 14 amino acids. The V gene lost 1 base and the J gene lost 5 bases, with 11 bases spanning the gap. The CDR3 DNA follows: TGTGCCAGCAGTTTAGGACCAGGGAGATATGGCTACACCTTC. Protein product: CASSLGPGRYGYTF.

The chain recombines TRBV29-1 with TRBJ2-7; D ambiguous. Germline loops: CDR1 SQVTM, CDR2 ANQGSEA. This CDR3 is 12 amino acids long. V was trimmed by 4 bases and J by 3 bases, leaving 10 bases between them. CDR3 loop: CSVGGLGYEQYF. The CDR3 nucleotides are TGCAGCGTTGGAGGATTGGGCTACGAGCAGTACTTC.

Written as DNA, the CDR3 is TGTGCCAGCAGTTTGTCTCCGTTCGGCTATGGCTACACCTTC. Translation: CASSLSPFGYGYTF. The chain links TRBV12-3 or TRBV12-4 to TRBJ1-2; D is uncertain. Trimming shortened V by 3 bases and J by 4 bases, and 12 bases separated the two germline ends. The CDR3 contains 14 residues.

This clonotype was seen a single time. Germline is not matched at one junction end, which may reflect a read error. This sequence joins TRBV29-1 and TRBJ1-2, with 7 bases fitting TRBD1. Germline CDR1 SQVTM, CDR2 ANQGSEA. The CDR3 consists of 12 residues. CDR3 sequence: CSVEGGAPGYTF. The CDR3 DNA follows: TGCAGCGTCGAAGGGGGCGCACCTGGCTACACCTTC.

V gene TRBV14 combines with J gene TRBJ2-5; D is ambiguous. CDR1 and CDR2 (germline): SGHDN, FVKESK. Trimming pared 1 base from V and 5 bases from J, leaving 11 bases between. CDR3 length equals 14 residues. CDR3 nucleotides: TGTGCCAGCAGCCAAGCCCTCCAATCGGAGACCCAGTACTTC. Protein product: CASSQALQSETQYF.

The chain's CDR3 is CASSWGTDMAYTF. The CDR3 nucleotides read TGTGCCAGCAGTTGGGGGACGGATATGGCCTACACCTTC. The rearrangement links TRBV12-3 or TRBV12-4 to TRBJ1-2; tentatively, D is TRBD1 (5 bases). The CDR3 sequence is 13 residues long. The germline V and J ends were trimmed by 4 bases and 10 bases, with 16 bases remaining between them.

V is TRBV6-2 or TRBV6-3 and J is TRBJ2-1, with D uncertain. The ends were cut back, 7 bases at V and 0 bases at J, with 13 bases in the middle. Per germline, CDR1 MNHEY and CDR2 SVGEGT. The CDR3 consists of 15 residues. The CDR3, as DNA: TGTGCCAGCACCTCGGGTCGACTCTCCTACAATGAGCAGTTCTTC. This gives the protein CASTSGRLSYNEQFF.